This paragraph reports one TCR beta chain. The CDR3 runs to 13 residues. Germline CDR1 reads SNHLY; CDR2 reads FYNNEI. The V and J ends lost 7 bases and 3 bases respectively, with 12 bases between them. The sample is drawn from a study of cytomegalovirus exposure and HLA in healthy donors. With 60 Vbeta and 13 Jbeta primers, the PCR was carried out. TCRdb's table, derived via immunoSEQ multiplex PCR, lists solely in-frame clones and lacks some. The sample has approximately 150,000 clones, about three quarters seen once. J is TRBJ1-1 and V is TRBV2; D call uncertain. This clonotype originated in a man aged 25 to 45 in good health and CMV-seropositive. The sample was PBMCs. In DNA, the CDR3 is TGTGCCAGCACTGCCACCGGGGACACTGAAGCTTTCTTT. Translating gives CASTATGDTEAFF. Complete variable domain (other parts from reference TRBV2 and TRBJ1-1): EPEVTQTPSHQVTQMGQEVILRCVPISNHLYFYWYRQILGQKVEFLVSFYNNEISEKSEIFDDQFSVERPDGSNFTLKIRSTKLEDSAMYFCASTATGDTEAFFGQGTRLTVV.